Below, 16 T cell receptor beta chains from the same sample are listed, as sequenced in a study of response to subunit inactivated influenza vaccine (dated by TCRdb to the late 2010s). Libraries were prepared through RT-PCR. TCRdb records Illumina HiSeq 2500 as the sequencer. The public reads were reprocessed in TCRdb via fastp at Q25 and MiXCR, keeping in-frame beta chains. All rows with the same CDR3 protein become a single entry with the most common DNA and genes. Recorded for this sample are about 780,000 distinct CDR3 sequences; around a sixth of them occurred a single time. Jointly, the top ten make up about 11% of the sample. This specimen consisted of PBMCs from blood, obtained roughly 5 days after vaccination. The receptors stem from a middle-aged man who received an inactivated influenza vaccine. Donor details come from another sample of the same person, matched by shared clones.

The V and J genes are TRBV25-1 and TRBJ2-5, with 14 bases lining up with TRBD2. V lost 3 bases, J lost 9 bases, and 3 bases stayed unmatched. The CDR3 totals 14 residues. The germline CDR1 and CDR2 sequences are MGHDK and SYGVNS. The CDR3 spells CASSDPTSGRAQYF. The CDR3 nucleotides read TGTGCCAGCAGTGACCCGACTAGCGGGAGGGCCCAGTACTTC.

V and J are TRBV28 and TRBJ2-7; 7 nucleotides align to TRBD1. The V segment lost 4 bases and the J segment 2 bases; nucleotides outside the gene matches: 8. This CDR3 comprises 15 residues. Germline-derived CDR1 and CDR2 are MDHEN and SYDVKM. In nucleotides, the CDR3 is TGTGCCAGCAGTTACAGGGGCCCCCCAACCTACGAGCAGTACTTC. It is translated as CASSYRGPPTYEQYF. The variable domain in full, with the rest retrieved from reference TRBV28 and TRBJ2-7, is DVKVTQSSRYLVKRTGEKVFLECVQDMDHENMFWYRQDPGLGLRLIYFSYDVKMKEKGDIPEGYSVSREKKERFSLILESASTNQTSMYLCASSYRGPPTYEQYFGPGTRLTVT.

Many counts were recorded for this clonotype. The chain combines TRBV29-1 with TRBJ2-5; perhaps D is TRBD1 or TRBD2 (5 bases each). The CDR3 contains 13 residues. The V end was cut by 2 bases, the J end by 5 bases, with 12 bases between. Per the germline V gene, CDR1 is SQVTM and CDR2 is ANQGSEA. The CDR3 loop is CSVEYRGRETQYF. In DNA, the CDR3 is TGCAGCGTTGAATATCGGGGCCGGGAGACCCAGTACTTC.

The CDR3 here is CASSDPVVQRETQYF. The DNA of the CDR3 is TGTGCCAGCTCCGACCCCGTAGTTCAGCGAGAGACCCAGTACTTC. V gene TRBV18 combines with J gene TRBJ2-5; D is undetermined. The germline gives CDR1 KGHSH, CDR2 LQKENI. CDR3 length: 15 amino acids. V lost 6 bases and J lost 4, with 18 bases in between.

V usage is TRBV7-2 and J usage is TRBJ2-7; D is undetermined. CDR1 is SGHTA and CDR2 is FQGNSA in the germline V gene. V lost 1 base and J 2 bases, leaving 9 bases between the germline ends. The CDR3 is 14 amino acids. This chain's CDR3 is CASSLEYRAYEQYF. DNA for the CDR3: TGTGCCAGCAGCTTAGAGTACAGAGCCTACGAGCAGTACTTC.

This clonotype was observed a handful of times. The V gene is TRBV12-3 or TRBV12-4, the J gene TRBJ2-5, with TRBD2 as a possible D gene (6 bases). V was shortened by 6 bases and J by 3 bases, with 14 bases between the two germline ends. The CDR3 sequence is 14 residues long. CDR3 DNA: TGTGCCAGCAGGCTGGCCCCGGGGGAAGAGACCCAGTACTTC. Protein sequence: CASRLAPGEETQYF.

The CDR3 loop is CASSSTSGRMVGELFF. CDR3 coding DNA: TGTGCCAGCAGCTCTACTAGCGGGAGGATGGTCGGGGAGCTGTTTTTT. The chain recombines TRBV7-2 with TRBJ2-2, with 12 positions matching TRBD2. Trimming removed 4 bases from V and 7 bases from J; junction bases left unmatched: 7. CDR3 length equals 16 residues. Germline CDR1 is SGHTA and CDR2 is FQGNSA.

The chain couples TRBV6-2 or TRBV6-3 to TRBJ2-1; 11 bases line up with TRBD2. V lost 6 bases, J lost 5 bases, and 6 bases stayed unmatched. This CDR3 is 15 amino acids long. Germline assignment: CDR1 MNHEY and CDR2 SVGEGT. This chain's CDR3 is CASSVSGGANNEQFF. For the CDR3, the DNA is TGTGCCAGCAGCGTTAGCGGGGGGGCCAACAATGAGCAGTTCTTC.

This clonotype was picked up many times. The chain joins TRBV6-5 to TRBJ1-6, with TRBD1 matching over 8 bases. CDR3 length: 18 amino acids. Trimming removed 0 bases from V and 0 bases from J; junction bases left unmatched: 4. Germline V gene lookup returns CDR1 MNHEY and CDR2 SVGAGI. CDR3 nucleotides: TGTGCCAGCAGTTACTCCGGACAGGGAAGCTCCTATAATTCACCCCTCCACTTT. Amino acids: CASSYSGQGSSYNSPLHF.

This clonotype has more than one count but fewer than ten. The V and J genes are TRBV7-8 and TRBJ2-2; 9 bases fit TRBD2. The CDR3 has 16 amino acids. Germline CDR1 and CDR2: SGHVS and FQNEAQ. Trimming removed 3 bases from V and 7 bases from J; junction bases left unmatched: 9. The CDR3 DNA follows: TGTGCCAGCAGCTTTGCGGGGGGGTCTAATATCGGGGAGCTGTTTTTT. This gives the protein CASSFAGGSNIGELFF.

This clonotype was observed a handful of times. The gene calls are TRBV6-2 or TRBV6-3 and TRBJ2-2; D not certain. From germline, CDR1 is MNHEY and CDR2 SVGEGT. The CDR3 totals 13 residues. The CDR3 spells CALSGVNTGELFF. DNA of the CDR3: TGTGCGCTGAGTGGGGTGAACACCGGGGAGCTGTTTTTT.

This chain connects TRBV7-9 to TRBJ2-1; D possibly corresponds to TRBD2 (7 bases). The V end lost 4 bases, the J end lost 4 bases, and 17 bases lay between the germline ends. The CDR3 spans 16 residues. The germline gives CDR1 SEHNR, CDR2 FQNEAQ (reference sequence). CDR3 nucleotides: TGTGCCAGCAGCTCCCCTCCGGGGGGCCTTTACAATGAGCAGTTCTTC. Translation gives CASSSPPGGLYNEQFF.

The chain has TRBV20-1 and TRBJ2-5; the match to TRBD2 covers 11 bases. Germline-derived CDR1 and CDR2 are DFQATT and SNEGSKA (reference sequence). The CDR3 length is 15 residues. With 6 bases clipped from V and 6 bases from J, the junction kept 12 bases outside the gene matches. For the CDR3, the DNA is TGCAGTGCGAAAAAACTAGCGGGGGTCGCTCAGACCCAGTACTTC. It yields the protein CSAKKLAGVAQTQYF.

This sequence joins TRBV6-1 and TRBJ2-1; 9 bases agree with TRBD2. CDR3 size: 16 residues. From germline, CDR1 is MNHNS and CDR2 SASEGT. The trim removed 9 bases at V and 6 bases at J, leaving 15 bases unmatched. In DNA form, the CDR3 reads TGTGCCAGTAGAAAATACCTAGCGGGGTTCGCCAATGAGCAGTTCTTC. Protein: CASRKYLAGFANEQFF.

This sequence joins TRBV6-5 and TRBJ2-7; D remains ambiguous. This CDR3 is 15 amino acids long. The germline V gene encodes CDR1 MNHEY and CDR2 SVGAGI. Trimming cost V 0 bases and J 3 bases, with 12 bases left between them. The CDR3 sequence: CASSYSIGPLYEQYF. As DNA, the CDR3 is TGTGCCAGCAGTTACTCAATCGGACCTCTCTACGAGCAGTACTTC.

Only a few counts were recorded for this clonotype. The gene calls are TRBV7-9 and TRBJ2-2; D is perhaps TRBD1 (8 bases). V was cut by 3 bases and J by 7 bases, with 18 bases left in between. CDR1 SEHNR and CDR2 FQNEAQ come from the germline V gene (reference sequence). The CDR3 is made up of 16 amino acids. In nucleotides, the CDR3 is TGTGCCAGCAGCTTGCTGGGGAGCGGGACAGGCGGGGAGCTGTTTTTT. Its translation: CASSLLGSGTGGELFF.